Here is one TCR beta chain with its context. Its target is not known. A much larger clone differs by one base, so this may be a read error. Germline V gives CDR1 MNHEY, CDR2 SVGAGI. This CDR3 region has 16 residues. The entry originates in a study of T cell repertoires in cytomegalovirus infection. About the research overall: Selection of CMV epitopes for the study included recently identified HLA-C-restricted and well-studied HLA-B-restricted ones. Shared public TCR beta signatures pointed to both CMV infection and a matching HLA type.

Via MiXCR, TCRdb re-called the reads, giving one row per CDR3 protein. The sample holds some 900,000 distinct CDR3 sequences, less than 35% seen once. The receptor was isolated from a human donor in good health (CMV status not recorded). Some clones in this sample may be carry-over from other donors' samples. The sequenced sample was cultured CD8+ T cells from PBMCs, obtained from culture after CMV antigen stimulation. This rearrangement joins TRBV6-5 to TRBJ2-2; D is ambiguous. The CDR3 nucleotides read TGTGCCAGCAGTTCGTCAGGCGTCCCGAACACCGAGGAGCTGTTTTTT. As protein: CASSSSGVPNTEELFF.